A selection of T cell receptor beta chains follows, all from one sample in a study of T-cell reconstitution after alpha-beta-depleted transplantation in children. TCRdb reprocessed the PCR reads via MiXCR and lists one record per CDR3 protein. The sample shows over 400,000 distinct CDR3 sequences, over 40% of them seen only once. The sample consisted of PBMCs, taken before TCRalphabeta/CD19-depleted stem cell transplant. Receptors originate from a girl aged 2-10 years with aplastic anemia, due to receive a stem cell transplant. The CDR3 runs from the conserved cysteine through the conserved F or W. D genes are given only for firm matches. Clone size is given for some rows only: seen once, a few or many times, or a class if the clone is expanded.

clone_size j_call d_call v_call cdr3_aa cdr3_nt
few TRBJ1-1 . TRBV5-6 CASSFWDITTAEAFF TGTGCCAGCAGCTTCTGGGACATAACGACCGCTGAAGCTTTCTTT
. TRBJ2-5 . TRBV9 CASSSRGVGGGETQYF TGTGCCAGCAGCTCCCGCGGGGTCGGGGGTGGAGAGACCCAGTACTTC
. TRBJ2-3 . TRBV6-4 CASTGEDGTDTQYF TGTGCCAGCACGGGAGAAGACGGGACAGATACGCAGTATTTT
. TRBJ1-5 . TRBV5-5 CASSLVAAIQPQHF TGTGCCAGCAGCTTGGTGGCCGCGATTCAGCCCCAGCATTTT
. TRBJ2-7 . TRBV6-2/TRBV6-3 CASSYRRLDEQYF TGTGCCAGCAGTTATAGGCGGTTGGACGAGCAGTACTTC
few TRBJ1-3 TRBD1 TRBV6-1 CATFPTGTGGNTIYF TGTGCCACCTTCCCCACCGGGACAGGGGGAAACACCATATATTTT
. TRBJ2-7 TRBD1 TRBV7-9 CASSSRMGDRGFHEQYF TGTGCCAGCAGCTCCCGGATGGGGGACAGGGGATTTCACGAGCAGTACTTC
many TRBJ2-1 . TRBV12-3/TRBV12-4 CASSFPLYNEQFF TGTGCCAGCAGTTTTCCCCTCTACAATGAGCAGTTCTTC
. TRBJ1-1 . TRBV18 CASSPPQGYTEAFF TGTGCCAGCTCACCACCGCAGGGTTACACTGAAGCTTTCTTT
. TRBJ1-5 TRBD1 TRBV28 CASSLPTGGGQPQHF TGTGCCAGCAGTTTACCCACAGGGGGCGGGCAGCCCCAGCATTTT
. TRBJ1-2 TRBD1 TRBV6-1 CASSRETGTEAVGLRGYTF TGTGCCAGCAGCAGAGAGACAGGGACGGAGGCTGTAGGGCTTCGGGGCTACACCTTC
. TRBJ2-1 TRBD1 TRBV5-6 CASSRTGGNLYNEQFF TGTGCCAGCAGCAGGACAGGGGGGAATCTATACAATGAGCAGTTCTTC
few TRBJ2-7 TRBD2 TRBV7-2 CASSWTSGVSYEQYF TGTGCCAGCAGTTGGACTAGCGGGGTCTCCTACGAGCAGTACTTC
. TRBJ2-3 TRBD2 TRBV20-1 CSARGAGGADTQYF TGCAGTGCTAGAGGGGCGGGGGGCGCAGATACGCAGTATTTT
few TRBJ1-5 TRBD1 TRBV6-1 CASSTRTGARNQPQHF TGTGCCAGCAGTACCCGGACAGGGGCGAGGAATCAGCCCCAGCATTTT
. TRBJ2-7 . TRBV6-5 CASSYSEGDYEQYF TGTGCCAGCAGTTACTCGGAGGGTGACTACGAGCAGTACTTC
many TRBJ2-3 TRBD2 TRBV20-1 CSARAGVGTDTQYF TGCAGTGCTAGGGCGGGAGTAGGAACAGATACGCAGTATTTT
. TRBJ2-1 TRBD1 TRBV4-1 CASSPSQTGWGYNEQFF TGCGCCAGCAGCCCCTCACAGACAGGGTGGGGTTACAATGAGCAGTTCTTC
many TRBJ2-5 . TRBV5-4 CASSLGGYQETQYF TGTGCCAGCAGTTTGGGGGGATACCAAGAGACCCAGTACTTC
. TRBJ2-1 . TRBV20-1 CSARDGGKNYNEQFF TGCAGTGCTAGAGATGGCGGGAAGAACTACAATGAGCAGTTCTTC
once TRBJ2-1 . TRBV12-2 CASRPSASLKREVYNEQFF TGTGCAAGTCGCCCCTCCGCGAGCTTGAAGCGGGAGGTCTACAATGAGCAGTTCTTC
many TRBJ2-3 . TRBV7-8 CASSRQEDTQYF TGTGCCAGCAGCAGACAAGAGGATACGCAGTATTTT
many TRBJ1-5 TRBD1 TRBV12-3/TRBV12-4 CASSPTGIGNQPQHF TGTGCCAGCAGTCCGACAGGGATAGGCAATCAGCCCCAGCATTTT
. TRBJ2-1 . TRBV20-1 CSANREEAVRDEQFF TGCAGTGCTAACCGGGAAGAAGCCGTCAGGGATGAGCAGTTCTTC
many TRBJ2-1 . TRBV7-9 CASSLSRAGSYNEQFF TGTGCCAGCAGCTTAAGTCGGGCGGGCTCCTACAATGAGCAGTTCTTC
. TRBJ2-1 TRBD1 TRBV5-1 CASSQQGRSSYNEQFF TGCGCCAGCAGCCAACAGGGGAGAAGCTCCTACAATGAGCAGTTCTTC
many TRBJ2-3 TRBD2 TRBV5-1 CASSLGVRENTDTQYF TGCGCCAGCAGCTTGGGAGTGCGGGAGAATACAGATACGCAGTATTTT
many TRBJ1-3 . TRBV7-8 CASSLTAGGRTIYF TGTGCCAGCAGTTTGACAGCCGGGGGTCGCACCATATATTTT
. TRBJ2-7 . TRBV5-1 CASSLEPTLSYEQYF TGCGCCAGCAGCTTGGAACCGACTCTTTCCTACGAGCAGTACTTC
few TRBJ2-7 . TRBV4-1 CASSQVLRDYEQYF TGCGCCAGCAGCCAAGTCTTACGTGACTACGAGCAGTACTTC
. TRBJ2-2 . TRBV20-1 CSAKVPGWDTGELFF TGCAGTGCTAAGGTTCCGGGATGGGACACCGGGGAGCTGTTTTTT
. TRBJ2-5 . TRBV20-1 CSATRGQTQYF TGCAGTGCCACCAGGGGACAGACCCAGTACTTC
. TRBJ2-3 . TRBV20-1 CSARPLTAYPPDTQYF TGCAGTGCTAGACCCTTGACAGCCTACCCCCCAGATACGCAGTATTTT
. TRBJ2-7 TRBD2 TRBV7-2 CASSFLGLAGSYEQYF TGTGCCAGCAGCTTCCTGGGACTAGCGGGAAGCTACGAGCAGTACTTC
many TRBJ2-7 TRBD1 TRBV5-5 CASSPRQGVEQYF TGTGCCAGCAGCCCCCGACAGGGCGTCGAGCAGTACTTC
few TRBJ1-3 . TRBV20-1 CSARDRGSMGNTIYF TGCAGTGCTAGAGATCGGGGGTCGATGGGAAACACCATATATTTT
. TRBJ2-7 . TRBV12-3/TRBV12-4 CASSPTHGTYEQYF TGTGCCAGCAGTCCCACGCACGGAACCTACGAGCAGTACTTC
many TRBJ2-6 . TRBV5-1 CASSVIRAGANVLTF TGCGCCAGCAGCGTCATCAGGGCTGGGGCCAACGTCCTGACTTTC